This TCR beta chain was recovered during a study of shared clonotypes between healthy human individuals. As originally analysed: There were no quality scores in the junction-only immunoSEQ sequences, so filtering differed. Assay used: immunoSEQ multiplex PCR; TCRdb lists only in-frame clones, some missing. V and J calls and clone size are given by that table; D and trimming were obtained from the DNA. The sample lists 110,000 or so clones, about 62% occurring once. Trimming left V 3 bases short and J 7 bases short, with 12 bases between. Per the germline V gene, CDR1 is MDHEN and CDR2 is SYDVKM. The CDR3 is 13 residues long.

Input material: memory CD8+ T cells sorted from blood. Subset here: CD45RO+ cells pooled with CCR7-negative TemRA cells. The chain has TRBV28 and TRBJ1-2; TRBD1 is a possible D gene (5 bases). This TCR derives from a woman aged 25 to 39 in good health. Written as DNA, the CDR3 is TGTGCCAGCAGTTTGGAGACAGTGGCTGGCTACACCTTC. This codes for CASSLETVAGYTF.